A single sample gave rise to the 9 T cell receptor beta chains below, sequenced in a study of cytomegalovirus exposure and HLA in healthy donors. Primers: 60 Vbeta forward and 13 Jbeta reverse. Clones were sequenced by immunoSEQ multiplex PCR, and TCRdb holds only the in-frame ones, with some missing. The repertoire holds 85,000 to 120,000 clones, with 75% as singletons. The specimen sequenced was PBMCs. The receptors originated from a male donor in good health and CMV-seropositive.

This chain uses TRBV6-1 with TRBJ2-7; TRBD1 matches at 10 bases. V lost 8 bases, J lost 6 bases, and 10 bases stayed unmatched. The CDR3 is 14 residues long. Germline V lookup: CDR1 MNHNS, CDR2 SASEGT. CDR3 bases: TGTGCCAGCCGAGGGGACAGGGGCGGGTTCGAGCAGTACTTC. It translates to CASRGDRGGFEQYF.

The V and J genes are TRBV11-2 and TRBJ2-7, with D possibly matching TRBD2 (6 bases). Germline assignment: CDR1 SGHAT and CDR2 FQNNGV. V lost 5 bases and J 3 bases, leaving 20 bases between the germline ends. The CDR3 consists of 16 residues. Here the CDR3 reads CASSPLGVRGNYEQYF. As DNA, the CDR3 is TGTGCCAGCAGCCCACTTGGGGTACGGGGGAACTACGAGCAGTACTTC.

This rearrangement joins TRBV6-5 to TRBJ2-1; D gene unclear. V lost 6 bases to trimming and J lost 5 bases, with 11 bases between them. Germline V gene lookup returns CDR1 MNHEY and CDR2 SVGAGI. There are 13 residues in the CDR3. The CDR3 sequence is CASSLGSDNEQFF. The DNA for the CDR3 is TGTGCCAGCAGCCTTGGAAGCGACAATGAGCAGTTCTTC.

The V gene is TRBV7-2, the J gene TRBJ1-6, with 12 bases matching TRBD1. The V gene end was trimmed by 3 bases and the J gene end by 15 bases; junction bases not matched to a gene: 12. CDR1 and CDR2 from the germline V gene are SGHTA and FQGNSA. The CDR3 runs 16 residues. The CDR3 sequence is CASSFSTGTGGKVLHF. CDR3 bases: TGTGCCAGCAGCTTCTCCACCGGGACAGGGGGCAAAGTCCTCCACTTT.

The chain couples TRBV9 to TRBJ1-5; weak D call: TRBD1 (6 bases). Germline V lookup: CDR1 SGDLS, CDR2 YYNGEE. V was shortened by 7 bases and J by 1 base, with 12 bases between the two germline ends. This CDR3 has 14 amino acids. CDR3 in DNA: TGTGCCAGCGGGGCAGGGGAAAGCAATCAGCCCCAGCATTTT. Amino acids: CASGAGESNQPQHF.

This clone appeared a few times. The chain joins TRBV19 to TRBJ1-1, with 10 bases that match TRBD1. Germline CDR1 LNHDA, CDR2 SQIVND (reference sequence). The J segment lost 7 bases and the V segment lost 5 bases, leaving 7 bases of the junction unmatched. The CDR3 extends over 14 amino acids. Here the CDR3 reads CASSGTGAYLEAFF. In DNA form, the CDR3 reads TGTGCCAGTAGTGGGACAGGGGCTTACCTTGAAGCTTTCTTT.

CDR3 in DNA: TGCGCCAGCACCCCCGGGTCCAGCTCCTACGAGCAGTACTTC. Its translation: CASTPGSSSYEQYF. The V and J genes are TRBV5-1 and TRBJ2-7; D ambiguous. The V gene's germline CDR1 is SGHRS and CDR2 YFSETQ. This CDR3 is 14 amino acids long. V was clipped by 6 bases and J by 0 bases, with 13 bases between them.

The chain recombines TRBV4-1 with TRBJ2-2, with a weak D call TRBD1 (6 bases). V dropped 4 bases and J dropped 6 bases, with 12 bases sitting between them. This CDR3 region has 14 residues. The germline gives CDR1 MGHRA, CDR2 YSYEKL. CDR3 nucleotide sequence: TGCGCCAGCAGCCGAGAACAGGGAGCCGGGGAGCTGTTTTTT. Its protein product is CASSREQGAGELFF.

V and J are TRBV6-5 and TRBJ1-1; no firm D call. V was clipped by 0 bases and J by 1 base, with 6 bases between them. The CDR3 length is 14 residues. CDR1 is MNHEY and CDR2 is SVGAGI in the germline V gene. This CDR3 reads CASSYSSWNTEAFF. As DNA, the CDR3 is TGTGCCAGCAGTTACTCGAGTTGGAACACTGAAGCTTTCTTT.